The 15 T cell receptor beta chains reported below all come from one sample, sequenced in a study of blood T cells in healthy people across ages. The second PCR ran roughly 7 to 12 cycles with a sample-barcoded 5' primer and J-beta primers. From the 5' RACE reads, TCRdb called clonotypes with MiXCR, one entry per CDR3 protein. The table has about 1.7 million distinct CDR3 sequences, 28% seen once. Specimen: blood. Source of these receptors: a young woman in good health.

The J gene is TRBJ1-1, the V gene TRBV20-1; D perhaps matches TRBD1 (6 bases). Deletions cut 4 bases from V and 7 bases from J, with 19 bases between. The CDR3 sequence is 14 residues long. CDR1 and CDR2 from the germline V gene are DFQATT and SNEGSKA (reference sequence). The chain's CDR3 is CSAMKGGRVYEAFF. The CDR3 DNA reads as TGCAGTGCTATGAAGGGGGGCAGGGTTTATGAAGCTTTCTTT.

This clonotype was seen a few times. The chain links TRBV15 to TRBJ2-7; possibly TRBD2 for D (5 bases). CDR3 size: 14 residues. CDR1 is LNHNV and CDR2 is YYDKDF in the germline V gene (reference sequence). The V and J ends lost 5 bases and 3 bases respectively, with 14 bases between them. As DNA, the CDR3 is TGTGCCACCAGCTCCGGGCCTGAGGGCTACGAGCAGTACTTC. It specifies CATSSGPEGYEQYF.

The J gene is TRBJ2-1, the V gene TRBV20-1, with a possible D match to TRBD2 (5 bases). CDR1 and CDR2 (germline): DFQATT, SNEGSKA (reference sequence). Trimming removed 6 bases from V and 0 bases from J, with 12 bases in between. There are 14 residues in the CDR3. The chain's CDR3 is CSADYIRSYNEQFF. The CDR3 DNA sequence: TGCAGTGCAGACTACATCCGCTCCTACAATGAGCAGTTCTTC.

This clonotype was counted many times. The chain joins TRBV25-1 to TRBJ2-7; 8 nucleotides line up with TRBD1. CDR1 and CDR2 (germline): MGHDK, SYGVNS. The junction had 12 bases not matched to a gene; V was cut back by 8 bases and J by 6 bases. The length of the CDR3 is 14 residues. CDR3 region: CASGLTGASGEQYF. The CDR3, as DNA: TGTGCCAGCGGCCTGACAGGGGCATCCGGCGAGCAGTACTTC.

The CDR3 sequence is CASSVGDHQETQYF. The CDR3 DNA reads as TGTGCCAGCAGCGTAGGGGACCACCAAGAGACCCAGTACTTC. The chain employs TRBV9 and TRBJ2-5, with D tentatively TRBD1 or TRBD2 (5 bases each). Trimming took 0 bases from V and 0 from J, leaving 6 bases between them. This CDR3 contains 14 residues. Germline CDR1 is SGDLS and CDR2 is YYNGEE.

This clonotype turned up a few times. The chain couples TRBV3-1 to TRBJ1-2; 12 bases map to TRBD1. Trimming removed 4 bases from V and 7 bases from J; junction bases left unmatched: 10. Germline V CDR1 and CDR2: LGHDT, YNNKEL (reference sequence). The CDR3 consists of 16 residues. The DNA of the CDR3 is TGTGCCAGCAGCCCTCGTCGAGGGACAGGGGGCGGTGGCTACACCTTC. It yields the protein CASSPRRGTGGGGYTF.

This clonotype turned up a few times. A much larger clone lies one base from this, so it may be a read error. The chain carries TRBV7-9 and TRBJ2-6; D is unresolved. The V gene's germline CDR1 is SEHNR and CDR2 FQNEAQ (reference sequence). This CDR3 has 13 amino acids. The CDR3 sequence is CASIKTGTNVLTF. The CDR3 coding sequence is TGTGCCAGCATCAAAACTGGGACCAACGTCCTGACTTTC.

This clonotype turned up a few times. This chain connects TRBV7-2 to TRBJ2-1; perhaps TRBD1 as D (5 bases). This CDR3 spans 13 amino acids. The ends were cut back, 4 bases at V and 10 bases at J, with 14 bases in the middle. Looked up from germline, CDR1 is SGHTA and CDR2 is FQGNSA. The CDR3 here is CASSSGHFLEQFF. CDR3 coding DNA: TGTGCCAGCAGCTCAGGACATTTTCTAGAGCAGTTCTTC.

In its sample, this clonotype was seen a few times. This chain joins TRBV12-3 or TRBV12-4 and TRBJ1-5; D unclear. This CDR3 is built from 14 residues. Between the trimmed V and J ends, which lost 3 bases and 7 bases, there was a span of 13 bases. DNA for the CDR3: TGTGCCAGCAGTTTCCCGGGAAGCTGGCAGCCCCAGCATTTT. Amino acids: CASSFPGSWQPQHF.

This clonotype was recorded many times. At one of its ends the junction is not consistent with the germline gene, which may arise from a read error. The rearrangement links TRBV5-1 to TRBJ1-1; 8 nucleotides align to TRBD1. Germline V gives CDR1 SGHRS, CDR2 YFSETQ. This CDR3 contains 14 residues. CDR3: CASSLTGVKTEAFF. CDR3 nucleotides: TGCGCCAGCAGCCTGACAGGGGTGAAAACTGAAGCTTTCTTT.

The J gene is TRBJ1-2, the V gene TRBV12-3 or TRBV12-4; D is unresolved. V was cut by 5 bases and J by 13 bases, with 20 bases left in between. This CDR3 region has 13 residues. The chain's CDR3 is CASSVDLTPPGTF. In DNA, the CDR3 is TGTGCCAGCAGTGTTGATCTGACGCCTCCTGGCACCTTC.

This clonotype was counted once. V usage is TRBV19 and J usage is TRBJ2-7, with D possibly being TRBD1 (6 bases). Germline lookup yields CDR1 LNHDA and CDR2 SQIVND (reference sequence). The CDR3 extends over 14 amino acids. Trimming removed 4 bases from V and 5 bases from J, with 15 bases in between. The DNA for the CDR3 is TGTGCCAGTAGTAGTACAGGGCTGGTCCACGAGCAGTACTTC. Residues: CASSSTGLVHEQYF.

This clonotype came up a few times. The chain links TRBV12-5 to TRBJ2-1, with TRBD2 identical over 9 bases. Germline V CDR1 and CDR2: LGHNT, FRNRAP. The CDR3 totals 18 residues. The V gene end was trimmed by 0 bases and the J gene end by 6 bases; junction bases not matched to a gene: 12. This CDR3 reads CASGLVPLGGRVANEQFF. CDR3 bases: TGTGCTAGTGGTTTGGTACCGCTCGGCGGGAGGGTTGCCAATGAGCAGTTCTTC.

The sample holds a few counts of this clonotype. In nucleotides, the CDR3 is TGTGCCAACTCAGGGGGGGCGAACACCGGGGAGCTGTTTTTT. This sequence encodes CANSGGANTGELFF. The chain uses TRBV7-2 and TRBJ2-2; D might be TRBD1 or TRBD2, each matching 7 bases. Trimming stripped 10 bases from V and 0 bases from J, with 12 bases between. The length of the CDR3 is 14 residues. The germline gives CDR1 SGHTA, CDR2 FQGNSA.

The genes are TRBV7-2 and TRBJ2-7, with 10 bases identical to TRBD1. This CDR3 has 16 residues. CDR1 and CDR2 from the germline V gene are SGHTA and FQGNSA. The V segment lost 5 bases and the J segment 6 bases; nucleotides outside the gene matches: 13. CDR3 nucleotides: TGTGCCAGCAGCCCCCCTTTCGGGACAGGGGTGGGCGAGCAGTACTTC. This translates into CASSPPFGTGVGEQYF.